The 32 T cell receptor beta chains below were found in one sample sequenced in a study of beta chain features in type 1 diabetes. The entirety of the isolated RNA underwent reverse transcription, so expressed TCRB transcripts were sequenced. Profiled with immunoSEQ multiplex PCR; TCRdb holds only in-frame clones, not every one. Here the sample spans around 200,000 clones, approximately 13% being singletons. Sequencing was carried out using central memory CD4+ T cells from blood. The receptors derive from a woman aged 18-29 years in good health.

This clone appeared a few times. The gene calls are TRBV7-2 and TRBJ1-4, with D tentatively TRBD1 (5 bases). There are 14 residues in the CDR3. CDR1 and CDR2 from the germline V gene are SGHTA and FQGNSA. Trimming pared 3 bases from V and 4 bases from J, leaving 9 bases between. The DNA of the CDR3 is TGTGCCAGCAGCTTCGCAGGGAATAATGAAAAACTGTTTTTT. This encodes CASSFAGNNEKLFF. The variable domain in full, completed from reference TRBV7-2 and TRBJ1-4, reads GAGVSQSPSNKVTEKGKDVELRCDPISGHTALYWYRQSLGQGLEFLIYFQGNSAPDKSGLPSDRFSAERTGGSVSTLTIQRTQQEDSAVYLCASSFAGNNEKLFFGSGTQLSVL.

The chain has TRBV29-1 and TRBJ2-7, with D perhaps TRBD2 (6 bases). CDR1 SQVTM and CDR2 ANQGSEA come from the germline V gene. CDR3 length equals 13 residues. V was pared by 7 bases and J by 4 bases, with 17 bases between. The CDR3 DNA reads as TGCAGCGGGGGGGTTAATAAAGGGTACGAGCAGTACTTC. Its translation: CSGGVNKGYEQYF.

This clone was observed a handful of times. The rearrangement joins TRBV7-2 to TRBJ2-7, with 8 positions matching TRBD1. Unmatched junction bases numbered 10, after V lost 2 bases and J lost 4 bases. This CDR3 region has 16 residues. The germline V gene has CDR1 SGHTA and CDR2 FQGNSA. Here the CDR3 reads CASSLLATGVNYEQYF. The CDR3 DNA is TGTGCCAGCAGCTTATTAGCGACAGGGGTAAATTACGAGCAGTACTTC. The full variable domain, with the rest looked up from reference TRBV7-2 and TRBJ2-7, is GAGVSQSPSNKVTEKGKDVELRCDPISGHTALYWYRQSLGQGLEFLIYFQGNSAPDKSGLPSDRFSAERTGGSVSTLTIQRTQQEDSAVYLCASSLLATGVNYEQYFGPGTRLTVT.

The chain uses TRBV9 and TRBJ1-3, with unresolved D. The germline V gene has CDR1 SGDLS and CDR2 YYNGEE. The CDR3 totals 16 residues. V was shortened by 0 bases and J by 1 base, with 11 bases between the two germline ends. CDR3 region: CASSVGQERSGNTIYF. The CDR3 nucleotides are TGTGCCAGCAGCGTAGGGCAGGAAAGATCTGGAAACACCATATATTTT.

This clone turned up a few times. The chain recombines TRBV5-1 with TRBJ2-1; 7 positions agree with TRBD2. Looked up from germline, CDR1 is SGHRS and CDR2 is YFSETQ. The ends lost 1 base at V and 9 bases at J; junction bases unmatched: 4. The CDR3 extends over 13 amino acids. The CDR3 nucleotides are TGCGCCAGCAGCTTGAGGCGGGAGACTGAGCAGTTCTTC. Translation: CASSLRRETEQFF.

The chain has TRBV19 and TRBJ2-1; 10 bases align to TRBD2. With V trimmed by 7 bases and J by 10 bases, 7 bases remained unmatched. Germline CDR1 is LNHDA and CDR2 is SQIVND (reference sequence). The CDR3 covers 13 residues. CDR3 sequence: CASTSGRAREQFF. CDR3 DNA: TGTGCCAGTACAAGCGGGAGGGCAAGGGAGCAGTTCTTC.

In this sample, this clone turned up a few times. V usage is TRBV6-6 and J usage is TRBJ2-3; TRBD2 matches at 7 bases. Germline CDR1 is MNHNY and CDR2 is SVGAGI (reference sequence). This CDR3 contains 14 residues. V lost 6 bases to trimming and J lost 2 bases; unmatched junction nucleotides: 5. The DNA of the CDR3 is TGTGCCAGCAGGGGGGAGGGACCCACAGATACGCAGTATTTT. Its translation is CASRGEGPTDTQYF.

This clone was counted between two and nine times. The V call is TRBV7-2, the J call TRBJ2-7; a possible D gene is TRBD1 (6 bases). With 5 bases removed from V and 2 bases from J, the gap between germline ends came to 13 bases. This CDR3 comprises 14 residues. In germline, CDR1 is SGHTA, CDR2 FQGNSA. The CDR3 protein is CASSTQGDTYEQYF. CDR3 coding DNA: TGTGCCAGCAGCACACAAGGGGACACCTACGAGCAGTACTTC.

This clone was seen a few times. The chain employs TRBV29-1 and TRBJ2-7; perhaps TRBD1 as D (6 bases). This CDR3 is 14 amino acids long. Germline V lookup: CDR1 SQVTM, CDR2 ANQGSEA. V was clipped by 4 bases and J by 6 bases, with 19 bases between them. CDR3 coding DNA: TGCAGCGTTGTGAAAGGGCAGGGGACGCTCGAGCAGTACTTC. Its protein is CSVVKGQGTLEQYF.

This chain uses TRBV28 with TRBJ2-7; the match to TRBD1 covers 8 bases. Germline CDR1 reads MDHEN; CDR2 reads SYDVKM. CDR3 length: 14 residues. V lost 6 bases, J lost 2 bases, and 6 bases stayed unmatched. CDR3 region: CASRRGQETYEQYF. DNA of the CDR3: TGTGCCAGCAGAAGGGGACAGGAGACCTACGAGCAGTACTTC.

This clone was counted only a few times. V and J are TRBV30 and TRBJ2-7; TRBD1 agrees at 7 bases. Germline V gene data show CDR1 as GTSNPN and CDR2 as SVGIG (reference sequence). The CDR3 spans 14 residues. V was clipped by 3 bases and J by 2 bases; unmatched bases: 7. CDR3 in amino acids: CAWSDRAGAYEQYF. Written as DNA, the CDR3 is TGTGCCTGGAGCGACAGGGCCGGAGCCTACGAGCAGTACTTC.

The CDR3 DNA follows: TGTGCCAGCACCCCCACAGGGATCTACAATGAGCAGTTCTTC. As protein: CASTPTGIYNEQFF. The chain uses TRBV6-5 and TRBJ2-1, with TRBD1 as a possible D gene (6 bases). There are 14 residues in the CDR3. Between the trimmed V and J ends, which lost 7 bases and 3 bases, there was a span of 13 bases. In germline, CDR1 is MNHEY, CDR2 SVGAGI.

This clone appeared a few times. V is TRBV7-2 and J is TRBJ2-1; 9 bases agree with TRBD1. The CDR3 has 16 amino acids. V trimming: 4 bases; J trimming: 12 bases; junction bases outside the gene matches: 16. Germline-derived CDR1 and CDR2 are SGHTA and FQGNSA. The CDR3 protein is CASSSRSGTGSTLQFF. The CDR3 nucleotides read TGTGCCAGCAGCTCTCGGTCCGGGACAGGGTCAACCCTGCAGTTCTTC.

This clone has just a few counts. In DNA, the CDR3 is TGCAGCGTTGATAGGGCTAGCGGGAGTTATTCCTACAATGAGCAGTTCTTC. The encoded protein is CSVDRASGSYSYNEQFF. This chain joins TRBV29-1 and TRBJ2-1; 10 nucleotides line up with TRBD2. Trimming cost V 3 bases and J 1 base; bases outside gene matches: 9. Looked up from germline, CDR1 is SQVTM and CDR2 is ANQGSEA. CDR3 length: 17 residues.

The chain couples TRBV2 to TRBJ2-3, with 13 bases identical to TRBD2. Germline lookup yields CDR1 SNHLY and CDR2 FYNNEI. The CDR3 length is 18 residues. V shed 6 bases, J shed 2 bases, and the junction held 11 bases outside the gene matches. The CDR3: CASSDGTSGAFDTDTQYF. As DNA, the CDR3 is TGTGCCAGCAGCGACGGGACTAGCGGGGCCTTTGACACAGATACGCAGTATTTT.

V is TRBV27 and J is TRBJ1-3; D remains unclear. Trimming shortened V by 8 bases and J by 2 bases, and 7 bases separated the two germline ends. Germline lookup yields CDR1 MNHEY and CDR2 SMNVEV (reference sequence). This CDR3 comprises 12 residues. The CDR3 nucleotides read TGTGCCAGCTTCTCGGCTGGAAACACCATATATTTT. Protein: CASFSAGNTIYF.

At least ten counts were recorded for this clone. Other nucleotide sequences in the sample specify the same CDR3. This sequence joins TRBV30 and TRBJ2-1; D not resolved. CDR3 length: 14 amino acids. V gave up 2 bases and J gave up 0 bases, with 8 bases separating them. Germline V gene lookup returns CDR1 GTSNPN and CDR2 SVGIG (reference sequence). For the CDR3, the DNA is TGTGCCTGGAGTCTAGGAGTCTCCTACAATGAGCAGTTCTTC. This codes for CAWSLGVSYNEQFF.

The V gene is TRBV30, the J gene TRBJ1-5; no clear D. V dropped 4 bases and J dropped 10 bases, with 17 bases sitting between them. Germline V CDR1 and CDR2: GTSNPN, SVGIG (reference sequence). This CDR3 is built from 13 residues. This chain's CDR3 is CAWTLRGGGPQHF. CDR3 nucleotide sequence: TGTGCCTGGACCTTACGGGGTGGCGGCCCCCAGCATTTT.

This clone was found a few times. The rearrangement uses TRBV5-1 and TRBJ1-1; D unresolved. V shed 4 bases and J shed 6 bases, with 16 bases lying between them. Germline V CDR1 and CDR2: SGHRS, YFSETQ. The CDR3 runs to 14 residues. The CDR3 region is CASSAYLGPAEAFF. In DNA, the CDR3 is TGCGCCAGCAGCGCGTATTTGGGCCCCGCTGAAGCTTTCTTT.

V and J are TRBV21-1 and TRBJ2-4; the table assigns TRBD1, which was not confirmed against the DNA. TRBV21-1 is annotated as a pseudogene. This CDR3 contains 19 residues. The CDR3 DNA reads TGTGCCAGCAGCAAAGCGTTGGGGGACAGGTGTATTGCCAAAAACATTCAGTACTTC. Amino acid sequence: CASSKALGDRCIAKNIQYF.

In its sample, this clone was seen a few times. The CDR3 DNA is TGTGCCAGCAGTCCAGGGATGTATGGCTACACCTTC. As protein: CASSPGMYGYTF. This chain links TRBV28 with TRBJ1-2, with D possibly matching TRBD1 (5 bases). The V and J ends lost 5 bases and 5 bases respectively, with 9 bases between them. The germline V gene encodes CDR1 MDHEN and CDR2 SYDVKM. There are 12 residues in the CDR3.

This clone was seen only a few times. The J gene is TRBJ2-3, the V gene TRBV28, with 10 bases lining up with TRBD1. The V segment lost 5 bases and the J segment 6 bases; nucleotides outside the gene matches: 5. The CDR3 extends over 14 amino acids. Germline V gives CDR1 MDHEN, CDR2 SYDVKM. CDR3 nucleotides: TGTGCCAGCAGTCACCTGGGACAGGGGGATACGCAGTATTTT. Residues: CASSHLGQGDTQYF.

This clone was counted between two and nine times. The chain links TRBV5-1 to TRBJ2-1; D ambiguous. V was trimmed by 2 bases and J by 3 bases, leaving 9 bases between them. CDR1 and CDR2 (germline): SGHRS, YFSETQ. The CDR3 is 14 amino acids. The CDR3 nucleotides read TGCGCCAGCAGCTTTAGCCGGATCTACAATGAGCAGTTCTTC. This gives the protein CASSFSRIYNEQFF.

The genes are TRBV7-9 and TRBJ2-7, with TRBD2 identical over 10 bases. From germline, CDR1 is SEHNR and CDR2 FQNEAQ (reference sequence). J lost 3 bases, V lost 1 base, and 3 bases had no gene match. The CDR3 length is 15 residues. CDR3 DNA sequence: TGTGCCAGCAGCTTAGGCTCTAGCGGGGGCTACGAGCAGTACTTC. This encodes CASSLGSSGGYEQYF.

This clone occurred a few times. V is TRBV5-1 and J is TRBJ2-1, with TRBD1 identical over 8 bases. Germline V gene data show CDR1 as SGHRS and CDR2 as YFSETQ. There are 17 residues in the CDR3. J was trimmed by 2 bases and V by 4 bases; bases with no gene match: 11. CDR3 protein: CASSDPQGGIPYNEQFF. Written as DNA, the CDR3 is TGCGCCAGCAGCGACCCACAGGGGGGAATCCCCTACAATGAGCAGTTCTTC.

This clone was seen more than once but under ten times. V gene TRBV6-6 combines with J gene TRBJ2-7, with 10 bases fitting TRBD1. Germline V gives CDR1 MNHNY, CDR2 SVGAGI (reference sequence). V was pared by 7 bases and J by 0 bases, with 9 bases of the junction left unmatched. The CDR3 covers 16 residues. Here the CDR3 reads CASTQRGQGGSYEQYF. The CDR3 DNA reads as TGTGCCAGCACCCAACGCGGACAGGGGGGCTCCTACGAGCAGTACTTC.

This clone was observed a handful of times. The chain uses TRBV6-5 and TRBJ1-2, with D perhaps matching TRBD1 (6 bases). The V end was cut by 6 bases, the J end by 6 bases, with 17 bases between. CDR1 and CDR2 (germline): MNHEY, SVGAGI. The CDR3 extends over 14 amino acids. CDR3 bases: TGTGCCAGCAGACCCTCGATGGACAGACATGGCTACACCTTC. It encodes CASRPSMDRHGYTF.

This clone was seen a handful of times. The chain joins TRBV30 to TRBJ1-5; tentatively, D is TRBD1 (5 bases). From germline, CDR1 is GTSNPN and CDR2 SVGIG (reference sequence). V was cut by 7 bases and J by 2 bases, with 12 bases left in between. The CDR3 runs 13 residues. The CDR3 DNA follows: TGTGCCTACGGTGGGGGGGGCAATCAGCCCCAGCATTTT. Translation: CAYGGGGNQPQHF. Full variable domain (rest looked up from reference TRBV30 and TRBJ1-5): SQTIHQWPATLVQPVGSPLSLECTVEGTSNPNLYWYRQAAGRGLQLLFYSVGIGQISSEVPQNLSASRPQDRQFILSSKKLLLSDSGFYLCAYGGGGNQPQHFGDGTRLSIL.

A few counts support this clone. The chain couples TRBV2 to TRBJ2-1; TRBD2 matches at 7 bases. The CDR3 has 19 residues. Germline V CDR1 and CDR2: SNHLY, FYNNEI. V shed 7 bases, J shed 0 bases, and the junction held 18 bases outside the gene matches. CDR3 loop: CASTLSKGGSVGSYNEQFF. The CDR3 nucleotides read TGTGCCAGCACTCTATCGAAGGGCGGGAGCGTAGGCTCCTACAATGAGCAGTTCTTC.

The chain recombines TRBV11-2 with TRBJ1-3, with TRBD1 matching over 9 bases. The germline V gene encodes CDR1 SGHAT and CDR2 FQNNGV. This CDR3 is 16 amino acids long. The V gene end was trimmed by 3 bases and the J gene end by 5 bases; junction bases not matched to a gene: 8. The CDR3 region is CASSFTTGTGRNTIYF. The CDR3 nucleotides are TGTGCCAGCAGCTTCACTACCGGGACAGGGCGAAACACCATATATTTT.

The genes are TRBV4-1 and TRBJ2-1; 9 bases fit TRBD2. The CDR3 covers 18 residues. V gave up 4 bases and J gave up 0 bases; unmatched junction bases: 10. CDR1 is MGHRA and CDR2 is YSYEKL in the germline V gene. The CDR3: CASSPPGGRATSYNEQFF. CDR3 DNA sequence: TGCGCCAGCAGCCCCCCGGGCGGGAGGGCCACCTCCTACAATGAGCAGTTCTTC.

The gene calls are TRBV19 and TRBJ2-5; D is ambiguous. The CDR3 runs to 10 residues. CDR1 LNHDA and CDR2 SQIVND come from the germline V gene (reference sequence). V was pared by 8 bases and J by 4 bases, with 5 bases between. CDR3 region: CASSGETQYF. DNA for the CDR3: TGTGCCAGTTCAGGAGAGACCCAGTACTTC.